A selection of T cell receptor beta chains follows, all from one sample in a study of Ad26.COV2.S vaccination and SARS-CoV-2 variants. Sequenced by immunoSEQ multiplex PCR; TCRdb stores in-frame clones only, minus some. The sample lists about 480,000 clones, approximately 90% occurring once. This specimen consisted of peripheral blood, obtained in a trial of Ad26.COV2.S vaccine versus placebo. These receptors were taken from a person aged 18-60 years who received the Ad26.COV2.S COVID-19 vaccine or a placebo. CDR3s include the opening cysteine and the closing phenylalanine or tryptophan. The D gene is left open where the match is weak. Some rows have no size entry. The others give once, few or many, or a class for an expanded clone.

d_call,j_call,v_call,clone_size,cdr3_nt,cdr3_aa
TRBD1,TRBJ1-2,TRBV25-1,.,TGTGCCAGCAGTGATAACCGGCGCAGGGGGCGCGTCAACTATGGCTACACCTTC,CASSDNRRRGRVNYGYTF
.,TRBJ1-5,TRBV7-8,.,TGTGCCAGCAGCTTCGATAGGGCTAGCAATCAGCCCCAGCATTTT,CASSFDRASNQPQHF
TRBD2,TRBJ2-1,TRBV28,.,TGTGCCAGCAGTTTATCCTTGACTAGCGGGAGGGCGGTAAATGAGCAGTTCTTC,CASSLSLTSGRAVNEQFF
TRBD1,TRBJ2-2,TRBV29-1,few,TGCAGCGGCAGACAGGGGAGCGGGGAGCTGTTTTTT,CSGRQGSGELFF
.,TRBJ1-5,TRBV20-1,few,TGCAGTGAGGGGTATGTAGGAGCCCAGCATTTT,CSEGYVGAQHF
.,TRBJ2-3,TRBV2,.,TGTGCCAGCTGTAGCTTCGCCGCTAGCACAGATACGCAGTATTTT,CASCSFAASTDTQYF
.,TRBJ1-1,TRBV2,.,TGTGCCAGCAGTGGGGCATTTCGGAACACTGAAGCTTTCTTT,CASSGAFRNTEAFF
.,TRBJ1-5,TRBV5-3,.,TGTGCCAGAAGCTTGTGGAAAAATCAGCCCCAGCATTTT,CARSLWKNQPQHF
TRBD2,TRBJ2-2,TRBV28,.,TGTGCCAGCAGCCCTCGGGGCGGGAGGGCCGTCGGGGAGCTGTTTTTT,CASSPRGGRAVGELFF
TRBD1,TRBJ1-2,TRBV9,.,TGTGCCAGCAGCGTAGCTGGACAGGCTATCTATGGCTACACCTTC,CASSVAGQAIYGYTF
TRBD2,TRBJ2-2,TRBV7-7,.,TGTGCTAGCAGCCCTGGGACTAGCGGGAGCATCGGGGAGCTGTTTTTT,CASSPGTSGSIGELFF
TRBD1,TRBJ2-3,TRBV24-1,.,TGTGCCACCAGGAGGGACAGGGCCACAGCAAGAAACTTCTGCACAGATACGCAGTATTTT,CATRRDRATARNFCTDTQYF
TRBD2,TRBJ2-7,TRBV7-2,.,TGTGCCAGCAGCTACACAGCGGGAGGGCCGGGATACTTC,CASSYTAGGPGYF
.,TRBJ1-5,TRBV5-6,.,TGTGCCAGCAGCTTTGAAGGGGGGCCCCAGCATTTT,CASSFEGGPQHF
TRBD2,TRBJ2-1,TRBV11-1,.,TGTGCCAGCAGCTTGGGAGCGGGGCGGCTCCTAAATGAGCAGTTCTTC,CASSLGAGRLLNEQFF
.,TRBJ2-7,TRBV7-2,.,TGTGCCAGCAGCCCTCAACCGACTAGCTACGAGCAGTACTTC,CASSPQPTSYEQYF
.,TRBJ2-7,TRBV25-1,.,TGTGCCAGCAGTCAGGGGAGGAGGTCCGAGCAGTACTTC,CASSQGRRSEQYF